This TCR beta chain was found in a study of shared clonotypes between healthy human individuals. The wider study: CD4 naive cells filled three plates per donor, CD4 memory three, CD8 naive two and CD8 memory one. Findings of the study overall: Estimated clonotype richness was generally higher in naive than memory subsets. Roughly 5% of naive CD4 clonotypes were shared across several donors.

CD45RA-negative memory and CD45RA+ naive subsets were split from the CD4+ cells. There are 15 residues in the CDR3. Germline-derived CDR1 and CDR2 are SGHDT and YYEEEE. V shed 1 base and J shed 8 bases, with 13 bases lying between them. Sequenced by immunoSEQ multiplex PCR; TCRdb stores in-frame clones only, minus some. The sample shows some 1,100,000 clones, around 82% of them seen only once. Remarks on this clone: What it binds is unknown.

Sequencing was done on a sample of memory CD4+ T cells from PBMCs. Sample subset: CD45RA-negative fraction. The receptor comes from a man aged 18 to 30 in good health. Some clones in this sample may be carry-over from other donors' samples. The rearrangement uses TRBV5-6 and TRBJ1-6; D is perhaps TRBD1 (6 bases). The DNA for the CDR3 is TGTGCCAGCAGCTTGTTGGGCAGGGGACATTCACCCCTCCACTTT. Translating it yields CASSLLGRGHSPLHF.